This passage covers 13 T cell receptor beta chains from one sample sequenced in a study of blood T cell repertoires in COVID-19. The table came from immunoSEQ multiplex PCR; TCRdb's copy has only in-frame clones and leaves some out. The sample lists hundreds of thousands of clones, 80% to 90% occurring once. The sequenced material came from PBMCs or T cells enriched from blood (not recorded which). These receptor sequences come from a woman younger than 30 who had recovered from COVID-19.

The chain carries TRBV7-8 and TRBJ1-2; TRBD1 agrees at 7 bases. The V gene end was trimmed by 6 bases and the J gene end by 5 bases; junction bases not matched to a gene: 12. Per the germline V gene, CDR1 is SGHVS and CDR2 is FQNEAQ. This CDR3 region has 15 residues. This CDR3 reads CASSSNPGTVYGYTF. The CDR3 nucleotides read TGTGCCAGCAGTTCAAATCCCGGGACAGTGTATGGCTACACCTTC.

The chain combines TRBV10-2 with TRBJ2-5; D is undetermined. CDR1 and CDR2 from the germline V gene are WSHSY and SAAADI. The CDR3 is 13 amino acids. The ends were cut back, 8 bases at V and 2 bases at J, with 12 bases in the middle. The chain's CDR3 is CASARLIQETQYF. CDR3 bases: TGCGCCAGCGCCAGACTGATTCAAGAGACCCAGTACTTC.

The V call is TRBV11-2, the J call TRBJ1-2, with 7 nucleotides matching TRBD1. The CDR3 spans 14 residues. V gave up 5 bases and J gave up 4 bases; unmatched junction bases: 7. Germline lookup yields CDR1 SGHAT and CDR2 FQNNGV. CDR3 in DNA: TGTGCCAGCAGCGTAGGGACAGAGCTCTATGGCTACACCTTC. It encodes CASSVGTELYGYTF.

V is TRBV19 and J is TRBJ1-2; D not certain. CDR1 and CDR2 (germline): LNHDA, SQIVND (reference sequence). This CDR3 comprises 12 residues. Trimming stripped 6 bases from V and 7 bases from J, with 12 bases between. CDR3 sequence reads: CASSPTGTGYTF. CDR3 DNA sequence: TGTGCCAGTAGCCCTACGGGTACTGGCTACACCTTC.

CDR3 region: CASSARGGLTDTQYF. The CDR3 region has the DNA TGTGCCAGCAGCGCCCGAGGGGGTCTTACGGATACGCAGTATTTT. The J gene is TRBJ2-3, the V gene TRBV7-3; D is perhaps TRBD1 (6 bases). Germline V gene lookup returns CDR1 SGHTA and CDR2 FQGTGA. The CDR3 is 15 residues long. With 5 bases removed from V and 6 bases from J, the gap between germline ends came to 18 bases.

The rearrangement joins TRBV9 to TRBJ1-1; perhaps TRBD1 as D (6 bases). This CDR3 contains 12 residues. V gave up 0 bases and J gave up 7 bases, with 7 bases separating them. Looked up from germline, CDR1 is SGDLS and CDR2 is YYNGEE. CDR3 in amino acids: CASSVETGEAFF. DNA of the CDR3: TGTGCCAGCAGCGTAGAGACAGGTGAAGCTTTCTTT. Filled out from reference TRBV9 and TRBJ1-1, the complete variable domain reads DSGVTQTPKHLITATGQRVTLRCSPRSGDLSVYWYQQSLDQGLQFLIQYYNGEERAKGNILERFSAQQFPDLHSELNLSSLELGDSALYFCASSVETGEAFFGQGTRLTVV.

V is TRBV7-9 and J is TRBJ2-1; 9 bases agree with TRBD1. Germline CDR1 SEHNR, CDR2 FQNEAQ (reference sequence). The CDR3 loop spans 15 amino acids. Trimming cost V 5 bases and J 9 bases; bases outside gene matches: 11. CDR3 nucleotide sequence: TGTGCCAGCAGCACGCCGGGACAGGGAATCGGTGAGCAGTTCTTC. This codes for CASSTPGQGIGEQFF. The complete variable domain, with remaining parts taken from reference TRBV7-9 and TRBJ2-1, reads DTGVSQNPRHKITKRGQNVTFRCDPISEHNRLYWYRQTLGQGPEFLTYFQNEAQLEKSRLLSDRFSAERPKGSFSTLEIQRTEQGDSAMYLCASSTPGQGIGEQFFGPGTRLTVL.

This clone was seen only once. J is TRBJ2-1 and V is TRBV6-4; TRBD2 matches 9 bases. Germline V gives CDR1 MRHNA, CDR2 SNTAGT. The CDR3 totals 15 residues. The junction had 3 bases not matched to a gene; V was cut back by 4 bases and J by 2 bases. Here the CDR3 reads CASSVLAGTYNEQFF. CDR3 sequence (DNA): TGTGCCAGCAGTGTTCTAGCGGGGACCTACAATGAGCAGTTCTTC.

V gene TRBV6-5 combines with J gene TRBJ1-1, with D tentatively TRBD1 (5 bases). V lost 5 bases and J 3 bases, leaving 10 bases between the germline ends. Germline lookup yields CDR1 MNHEY and CDR2 SVGAGI. The CDR3 totals 13 residues. The CDR3 nucleotides are TGTGCCAGCAGTACACAGGAGTACACTGAAGCTTTCTTT. This gives the protein CASSTQEYTEAFF.

This sequence joins TRBV11-2 and TRBJ2-5; D call uncertain. Germline V lookup: CDR1 SGHAT, CDR2 FQNNGV. The V gene lost 5 bases and the J gene lost 3 bases, with 19 bases spanning the gap. This CDR3 has 16 residues. CDR3 in amino acids: CASSPQSQTGEETQYF. The CDR3 DNA is TGTGCCAGCAGCCCGCAATCCCAGACTGGTGAAGAGACCCAGTACTTC.

This chain uses TRBV5-4 with TRBJ1-1, with 7 bases fitting TRBD1. Germline V gene data show CDR1 as SGHNT and CDR2 as YYREEE (reference sequence). This CDR3 region has 12 residues. The trim removed 4 bases at V and 7 bases at J, leaving 4 bases unmatched. CDR3 amino acids: CASSSQGDEAFF. The CDR3 nucleotides read TGTGCCAGCAGCAGTCAGGGGGATGAAGCTTTCTTT.

This chain joins TRBV11-3 and TRBJ2-1; TRBD1 is a possible D gene (7 bases). Germline CDR1 reads SGHNT; CDR2 reads YENEEA. CDR3 size: 15 residues. Trimming stripped 5 bases from V and 0 bases from J, with 11 bases between. DNA for the CDR3: TGTGCCAGCAGCCGACAGGGAGGCTCCTACAATGAGCAGTTCTTC. Encoded protein: CASSRQGGSYNEQFF. Full variable domain (rest looked up from reference TRBV11-3 and TRBJ2-1): EAGVVQSPRYKIIEKKQPVAFWCNPISGHNTLYWYLQNLGQGPELLIRYENEEAVDDSQLPKDRFSAERLKGVDSTLKIQPAELGDSAVYLCASSRQGGSYNEQFFGPGTRLTVL.

V gene TRBV12-5 combines with J gene TRBJ1-2; 9 bases are a match to TRBD1. Germline-derived CDR1 and CDR2 are LGHNT and FRNRAP. This CDR3 comprises 16 residues. J was trimmed by 7 bases and V by 3 bases; bases with no gene match: 12. CDR3 in DNA: TGTGCTAGTGGTTTTCAGTCTGGGACAGGGCTCGGTGGCTACACCTTC. It specifies CASGFQSGTGLGGYTF.